Listed below are T cell receptor beta chains from one sample, sequenced in a study of metastatic and nonmetastatic thyroid tumors. TCRdb re-called the PCR reads with MiXCR. This table has 30,000 to 35,000 clones, about 29% appearing once. Sequencing was performed on blood. These TCRs come from a female donor with papillary thyroid cancer or a benign thyroid nodule (not recorded which). Some clones in this sample may be carry-over from other donors' samples. The CDR3 runs from the conserved cysteine through the conserved F or W. A D gene is named only where the DNA matches it firmly. Size tells how often a clone was seen (once, few, many) or the class of an expanded clone, and some rows leave it out.

V,size,J,D,CDR3,DNA
TRBV12-3/TRBV12-4,few,TRBJ2-7,TRBD1,CASSLWGQDLYEQYF,TGTGCCAGCAGTCTTTGGGGACAGGACCTCTACGAGCAGTACTTC
TRBV6-1,-,TRBJ1-2,-,CASSERAYGYTF,TGTGCCAGCAGTGAAAGGGCATATGGCTACACCTTC
TRBV28,many,TRBJ2-7,TRBD1,CASTSSGQAYEQYF,TGTGCCAGCACCTCAAGCGGACAGGCGTACGAGCAGTACTTC
TRBV20-1,many,TRBJ2-5,TRBD2,CSAGSSGGKETQYF,TGCAGTGCCGGGTCTAGCGGGGGTAAAGAGACCCAGTACTTC
TRBV9,many,TRBJ2-7,-,CASSAGPSHRYEQYF,TGTGCCAGCAGTGCCGGGCCCTCACACCGGTACGAGCAGTACTTC
TRBV6-2/TRBV6-3,-,TRBJ1-5,-,CASSTDGLSNQPQHF,TGTGCCAGCAGTACCGACGGTCTTAGCAATCAGCCCCAGCATTTT
TRBV5-1,-,TRBJ2-3,TRBD1,CASSLGQGGDTQYF,TGCGCCAGCAGCTTAGGACAGGGTGGAGATACGCAGTATTTT
TRBV13,few,TRBJ1-1,-,CASSYDRKNTEAFF,TGTGCCAGCAGCTACGACAGAAAGAACACTGAAGCTTTCTTT
TRBV7-3,many,TRBJ2-1,-,CASSSQGGAGNEQFF,TGTGCCAGCAGCTCCCAGGGGGGGGCCGGGAATGAGCAGTTCTTC
TRBV5-4,-,TRBJ1-3,-,CASSLVGATGNTIYF,TGTGCCAGCAGCTTGGTGGGCGCTACTGGAAACACCATATATTTT
TRBV15,many,TRBJ2-7,-,CATSRPSSAEAYEQYF,TGTGCCACCAGCAGACCCTCTAGCGCAGAAGCCTACGAGCAGTACTTC
TRBV20-1,-,TRBJ2-7,-,CSASELYEQYF,TGCAGTGCTAGTGAGCTGTACGAGCAGTACTTC
TRBV19,many,TRBJ1-4,-,CASTSLGEGNEKLFF,TGTGCCAGTACCTCTCTAGGTGAAGGTAATGAAAAACTGTTTTTT
TRBV12-3/TRBV12-4,many,TRBJ2-1,-,CASGTFSYNEQFF,TGTGCCAGCGGCACCTTCTCCTACAATGAGCAGTTCTTC
TRBV6-5,-,TRBJ2-7,-,CASSYSDTGPSSDQYF,TGTGCCAGCAGTTACTCCGACACGGGGCCCTCCTCCGACCAGTACTTC
TRBV7-9,-,TRBJ2-5,-,CASSPRLGFCQDTQYF,TGTGCCAGCAGCCCCCGGCTGGGGTTCTGCCAAGATACCCAGTACTTC
TRBV7-8,-,TRBJ2-7,TRBD2,CASSGGTSGSYEQYF,TGTGCCAGCAGCGGGGGGACTAGCGGGAGTTACGAGCAGTACTTC
TRBV3-1,-,TRBJ2-7,TRBD1,CASSHTGTGHEQYF,TGTGCCAGCAGCCACACCGGGACAGGTCACGAGCAGTACTTC
TRBV30,many,TRBJ1-2,-,CAWNLAGTTNYGYTF,TGTGCCTGGAACTTAGCCGGGACAACGAACTATGGCTACACCTTC
TRBV5-1,-,TRBJ2-3,TRBD2,CASSLVRSGRVPDTQYF,TGCGCCAGCAGCCTCGTCCGTAGCGGGAGGGTACCAGATACGCAGTATTTT
TRBV7-9,-,TRBJ2-1,-,CASSLGVTLGIQFF,TGTGCCAGCAGCTTAGGGGTGACCCTCGGGATCCAGTTCTTC
TRBV6-5,-,TRBJ2-7,TRBD2,CASSYSPAGVGAYEQYF,TGTGCCAGCAGTTACTCTCCAGCGGGAGTGGGGGCCTACGAGCAGTACTTC
TRBV18,many,TRBJ1-2,-,CASSPQGNYGYTF,TGTGCCAGCTCACCGCAGGGAAACTATGGCTACACCTTC
TRBV6-5,medium-sized,TRBJ1-2,TRBD1,CASSYTGQGASNYGYTF,TGTGCCAGCAGTTACACGGGACAGGGGGCGTCTAACTATGGCTACACCTTC
TRBV11-1,-,TRBJ2-7,TRBD2,CASSSSLAGASYEQYF,TGTGCCAGCAGCTCATCACTAGCGGGAGCGTCCTACGAGCAGTACTTC
TRBV9,many,TRBJ2-2,TRBD1,CASSVQIGTDTGELFF,TGTGCCAGCAGCGTCCAGATCGGGACAGACACCGGGGAGCTGTTTTTT
TRBV27,many,TRBJ2-3,-,CASSPDTTDTQYF,TGTGCCAGCAGTCCAGACACCACCGATACGCAGTATTTT
TRBV3-1,many,TRBJ2-2,-,CASSQDLNTGELFF,TGTGCCAGCAGCCAAGATCTGAACACCGGGGAGCTGTTTTTT
TRBV20-1,many,TRBJ2-3,-,CSGVRGADTQYF,TGCAGTGGGGTAAGGGGCGCAGATACGCAGTATTTT
TRBV11-2,many,TRBJ2-5,TRBD1,CASSTPFGRGLQETQYF,TGTGCCAGCAGCACACCTTTTGGCAGGGGGTTGCAAGAGACCCAGTACTTC
TRBV5-4,few,TRBJ2-2,TRBD2,CASSFAGGNTGELFF,TGTGCCAGCAGCTTTGCGGGAGGAAACACCGGGGAGCTGTTTTTT
TRBV28,many,TRBJ1-5,-,CAGRGRTNQPQHF,TGTGCCGGTCGGGGGAGGACCAATCAGCCCCAGCATTTT
TRBV12-3/TRBV12-4,-,TRBJ1-4,-,CASQTGVVYEKLFF,TGTGCCAGCCAGACAGGAGTGGTTTATGAAAAACTGTTTTTT
TRBV6-4,many,TRBJ2-2,TRBD1,CASSDGTGATGELFF,TGTGCCAGCAGTGACGGGACAGGGGCCACCGGGGAGCTGTTTTTT
TRBV5-1,-,TRBJ2-2,-,CASSFGRNTGELFF,TGCGCCAGCAGCTTCGGCAGGAACACCGGGGAGCTGTTTTTT
TRBV5-1,many,TRBJ2-2,-,CASSLNPGATGELFF,TGCGCCAGCAGCTTAAACCCAGGGGCCACCGGGGAGCTGTTTTTT
TRBV18,-,TRBJ2-2,-,CASFLLPGELFF,TGTGCCAGCTTCTTACTACCTGGGGAGCTGTTTTTT
TRBV11-3,-,TRBJ2-1,-,CHQLRRGYVQFF,TGCCACCAGCTTAGACGGGGCTACGTGCAGTTCTTC
TRBV27,many,TRBJ2-2,TRBD1,CASSLRRQGLTGELFF,TGTGCCAGCAGTTTACGGAGACAGGGGCTCACCGGGGAGCTGTTTTTT
TRBV7-2,-,TRBJ2-5,TRBD2,CASSLFWASGVETQYF,TGTGCCAGCAGCTTATTTTGGGCTAGCGGGGTGGAGACCCAGTACTTC
TRBV7-9,-,TRBJ1-5,-,CASSLGVLGNQPQHF,TGTGCCAGCAGCTTAGGTGTTTTGGGCAATCAGCCCCAGCATTTT
TRBV28,many,TRBJ1-5,TRBD1,CASSPPQGARQPQHF,TGTGCCAGCAGTCCCCCCCAGGGGGCGCGTCAGCCCCAGCATTTT
TRBV2,-,TRBJ2-7,-,CASREKSPIYEQYF,TGTGCCAGCAGGGAAAAATCCCCTATCTACGAGCAGTACTTC
TRBV7-2,-,TRBJ2-2,TRBD1,CASSRDRGSTGELFF,TGTGCCAGCAGCCGGGACAGGGGTAGCACCGGGGAGCTGTTTTTT
TRBV12-3/TRBV12-4,many,TRBJ1-1,-,CASSLIELSAGAFF,TGTGCCAGCAGTTTAATCGAGCTAAGCGCGGGAGCTTTCTTT
TRBV5-1,-,TRBJ1-1,-,CASSLLVDGDTEAFF,TGCGCCAGCAGCTTGCTCGTAGATGGGGACACTGAAGCTTTCTTT
TRBV6-1,few,TRBJ1-2,-,CASSPTARDCRGYTF,TGTGCCAGCAGCCCTACGGCGAGGGATTGTCGAGGCTACACCTTC
TRBV6-5,many,TRBJ1-5,-,CASSYGLGQPQHF,TGTGCCAGCAGTTACGGATTGGGTCAGCCCCAGCATTTT
TRBV7-3,-,TRBJ2-2,-,CASSSSGTWELFF,TGTGCCAGCAGCTCCTCTGGAACCTGGGAGCTGTTTTTT
TRBV20-1,many,TRBJ1-4,-,CSASRDNLGEKLFF,TGCAGTGCTAGTAGGGACAACTTAGGGGAAAAACTGTTTTTT
TRBV12-3/TRBV12-4,medium-sized,TRBJ2-7,-,CASTSQGGTYEQYF,TGTGCCAGCACTTCCCAGGGGGGAACGTACGAGCAGTACTTC